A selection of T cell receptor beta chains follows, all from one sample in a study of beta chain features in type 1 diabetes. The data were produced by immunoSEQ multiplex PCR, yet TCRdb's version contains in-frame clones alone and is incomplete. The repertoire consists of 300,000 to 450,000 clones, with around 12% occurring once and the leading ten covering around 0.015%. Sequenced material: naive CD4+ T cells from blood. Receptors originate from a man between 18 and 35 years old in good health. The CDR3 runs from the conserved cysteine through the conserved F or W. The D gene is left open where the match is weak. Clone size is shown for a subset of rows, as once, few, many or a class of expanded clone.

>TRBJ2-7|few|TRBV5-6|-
TGTGCCAGCAGTCGGACGGGATCCTACGAGCAGTACTTC
CASSRTGSYEQYF
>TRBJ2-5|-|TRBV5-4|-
TGTGCCAGCAGTTTACCCTCTACAGGGCTTGGGGAGACCCAGTACTTC
CASSLPSTGLGETQYF
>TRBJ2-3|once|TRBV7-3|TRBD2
TGTGCCAGCAGCCAGGGAGGGGAGGGCACAGATACGCAGTATTTT
CASSQGGEGTDTQYF
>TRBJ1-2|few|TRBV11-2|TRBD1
TGTGCCAGCAGCCACCCTACAGGGGACAGATACACCTTC
CASSHPTGDRYTF
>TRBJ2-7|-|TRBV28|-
TGTGCCAGCAGTGTCAGATCCTACGAGCAGTACTTC
CASSVRSYEQYF
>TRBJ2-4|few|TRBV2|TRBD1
TGTGCCAGCAGCGCCGGACAGGGATCTGCCAAAAACATTCAGTACTTC
CASSAGQGSAKNIQYF
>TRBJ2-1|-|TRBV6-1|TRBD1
TGTGCCAGCAGGCGGGACAGGGACTTGGATGAGCAGTTCTTC
CASRRDRDLDEQFF
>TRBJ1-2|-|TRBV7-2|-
TGTGCCAGCAGCTTAGCCCAGCGCAGGGGCGGCTACACCTTC
CASSLAQRRGGYTF
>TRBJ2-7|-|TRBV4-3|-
TGCGCCAGCAGCCCATTTCGGGAAAACTACGAGCAGTACTTC
CASSPFRENYEQYF
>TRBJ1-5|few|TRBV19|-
TGTGCCAGTAGTGCGACAGGATCCAGCAATCAGCCCCAGCATTTT
CASSATGSSNQPQHF
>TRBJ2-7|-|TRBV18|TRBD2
TGTGCCAGCTCACTGACCGGGGGGACGGTATCCTACGAGCAGTACTTC
CASSLTGGTVSYEQYF
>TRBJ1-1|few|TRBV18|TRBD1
TGTGCCAGCTCACCACCCGCAGGGGGGAACACTGAAGCTTTCTTT
CASSPPAGGNTEAFF
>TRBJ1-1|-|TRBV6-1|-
TGTGCCAGCAGTGGACAGGCGAACACTGAAGCTTTCTTT
CASSGQANTEAFF
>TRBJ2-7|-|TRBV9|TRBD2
TGTGCCAGCAGCGCCCAGCTAGCGGGGGGCGAGCAGTACTTC
CASSAQLAGGEQYF
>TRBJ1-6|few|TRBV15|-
TGTGCCACCAGCCCGGTAGGGGGTTGGGGATCACCCCTCCACTTT
CATSPVGGWGSPLHF
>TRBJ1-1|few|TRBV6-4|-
TGTGCCAGCAGTGACCTCCCTAGGGGTACTGAAGCTTTCTTT
CASSDLPRGTEAFF
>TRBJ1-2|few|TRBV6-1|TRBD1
TGTGCCAGCAGGACCAGGGGGCCACACTATGGCTACACCTTC
CASRTRGPHYGYTF
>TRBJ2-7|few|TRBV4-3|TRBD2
TGCGCCAGCAGCCAAGAGGCGGGCGGGAGTGGAACCTACGAGCAGTACTTC
CASSQEAGGSGTYEQYF
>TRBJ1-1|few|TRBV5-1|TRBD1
TGCGCCAGCACCGGACGGACAGGGAACACTGAAGCTTTCTTT
CASTGRTGNTEAFF
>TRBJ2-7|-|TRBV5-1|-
TGCGCCAGTAGGACCAGGACAGAAACCTACGAGCAGTACTTC
CASRTRTETYEQYF
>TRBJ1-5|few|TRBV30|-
TGTGCCTGGAGTGGCGAGAGGGATCAGCCCCAGCATTTT
CAWSGERDQPQHF
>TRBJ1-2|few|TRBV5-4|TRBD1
TGTGCCAGCAGCAGCCCCGGGACAGGGCCCTATGGCTACACCTTC
CASSSPGTGPYGYTF
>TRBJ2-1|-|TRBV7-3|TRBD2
TGTGCCAGCAGCCCCGCGGGGACTAGCGGGGGCAATGAGCAGTTCTTC
CASSPAGTSGGNEQFF
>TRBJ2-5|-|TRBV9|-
TGTGCCAGCAGCCGACTTACACAGGGCGGGGGGACCCAGTACTTC
CASSRLTQGGGTQYF
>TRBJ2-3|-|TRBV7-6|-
TGTGCCAGCAGCTTCCAGCGAGGTACGCAGTATTTT
CASSFQRGTQYF
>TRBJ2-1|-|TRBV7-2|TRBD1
TGTGCCAGCAGCTCCCCAGGACAGGGGGCGCGGGGTGAGCAGTTCTTC
CASSSPGQGARGEQFF
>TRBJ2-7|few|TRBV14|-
TGTGCCAGCAGCCAAGTTTATGGCACCTACGAGCAGTACTTC
CASSQVYGTYEQYF
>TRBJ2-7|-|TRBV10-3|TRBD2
TGTGCCATCAGTGACCAACTAGCGGGGTTGCACTTC
CAISDQLAGLHF
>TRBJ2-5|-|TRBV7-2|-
TGTGCCAGCAGCTTAGACGGGAGAGAGACCCAGTACTTC
CASSLDGRETQYF
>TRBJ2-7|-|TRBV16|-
TGTGCCAGCACCCTCCGGGACTTATCCTACGAGCAGTACTTC
CASTLRDLSYEQYF
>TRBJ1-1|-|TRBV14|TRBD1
TGTGCCAGCAGCTCCCGGGACAGGGGGCTGGTGTACACTGAAGCTTTCTTT
CASSSRDRGLVYTEAFF
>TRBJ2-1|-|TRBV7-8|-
TGTGCCAGCAGCGCAAACAGGGAATCCTACAATGAGCAGTTCTTC
CASSANRESYNEQFF
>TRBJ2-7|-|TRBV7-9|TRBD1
TGTGCCAGCAGCTTACAAAGATATAGGGGACAGGGTGAACACTACGAGCAGTACTTC
CASSLQRYRGQGEHYEQYF
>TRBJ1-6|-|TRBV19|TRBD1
TGTGCCAGTAGTATACGGGACAGTTCACCCCTCCACTTT
CASSIRDSSPLHF
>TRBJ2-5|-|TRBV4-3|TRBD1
TGCGCCAGCAGCCAAGGGGACAGTAGGGAGACCCAGTACTTC
CASSQGDSRETQYF
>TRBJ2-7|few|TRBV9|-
TGTGCCAGCAGCCCCACTCAAACCTCCTACGAGCAGTACTTC
CASSPTQTSYEQYF
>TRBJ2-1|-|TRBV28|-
TGTGCCAGCAGTTCCCTGCGCGGTTCCTACAATGAGCAGTTCTTC
CASSSLRGSYNEQFF
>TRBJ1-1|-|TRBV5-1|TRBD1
TGCGCCAGCAGCATTCGCGGACAGGGGCAACAGAACACTGAAGCTTTCTTT
CASSIRGQGQQNTEAFF
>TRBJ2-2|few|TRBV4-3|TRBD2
TGCGCCAGCAGCCAAGACCCCAAACTAGCGGGTGCGACCGGGGAGCTGTTTTTT
CASSQDPKLAGATGELFF
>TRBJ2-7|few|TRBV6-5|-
TGTGCCAGCAGGCCAACAGGGCTTCAGCGAGGAGAGCAGTACTTC
CASRPTGLQRGEQYF
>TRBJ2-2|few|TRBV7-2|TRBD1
TGTGCCAGCAGCTTAGTGGGACAGTTTACCGGGGAGCTGTTTTTT
CASSLVGQFTGELFF
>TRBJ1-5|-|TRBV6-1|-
TGTGCCAGCAACTGGCTCGGGCAGCCCCAGCATTTT
CASNWLGQPQHF
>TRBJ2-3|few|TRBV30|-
TGTGCCTGGAGTGCCCCTCCAGATACGCAGTATTTT
CAWSAPPDTQYF
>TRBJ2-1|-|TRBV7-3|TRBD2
TGTGCCAGCAGCCTCAGCGGGAGGGTCGACAATGAGCAGTTCTTC
CASSLSGRVDNEQFF
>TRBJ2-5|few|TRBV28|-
TGTGCCAGCAGTTTGTTGGGGCGCCAAGAGACCCAGTACTTC
CASSLLGRQETQYF
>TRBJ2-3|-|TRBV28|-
TGTGCCAGCAGTTTTACAGGGACAGATACGCAGTATTTT
CASSFTGTDTQYF
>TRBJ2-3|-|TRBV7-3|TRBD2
TGTGCCAGCAGCTTAGGACTAGCGGGGGGCACAGATACGCAGTATTTT
CASSLGLAGGTDTQYF
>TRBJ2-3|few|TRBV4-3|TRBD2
TGCGCCAGCAGCCAAGAGAATCTCATGCGGGGGAGGACAGATACGCAGTATTTT
CASSQENLMRGRTDTQYF
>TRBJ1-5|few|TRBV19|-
TGTGCCAGTAGTATAGGGGCACCGGGGAGCAATCAGCCCCAGCATTTT
CASSIGAPGSNQPQHF